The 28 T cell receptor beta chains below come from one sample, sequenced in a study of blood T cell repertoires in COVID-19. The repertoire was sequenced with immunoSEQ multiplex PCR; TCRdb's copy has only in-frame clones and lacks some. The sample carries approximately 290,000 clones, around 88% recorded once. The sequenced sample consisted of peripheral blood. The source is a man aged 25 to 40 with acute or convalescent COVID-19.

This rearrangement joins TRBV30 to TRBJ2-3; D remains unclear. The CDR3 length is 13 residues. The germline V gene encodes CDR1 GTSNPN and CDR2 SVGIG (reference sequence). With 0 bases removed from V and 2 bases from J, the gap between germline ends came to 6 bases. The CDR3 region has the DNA TGTGCCTGGAGTGTACAAAACACAGATACGCAGTATTTT. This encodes CAWSVQNTDTQYF. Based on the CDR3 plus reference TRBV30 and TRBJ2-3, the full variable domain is SQTIHQWPATLVQPVGSPLSLECTVEGTSNPNLYWYRQAAGRGLQLLFYSVGIGQISSEVPQNLSASRPQDRQFILSSKKLLLSDSGFYLCAWSVQNTDTQYFGPGTRLTVL.

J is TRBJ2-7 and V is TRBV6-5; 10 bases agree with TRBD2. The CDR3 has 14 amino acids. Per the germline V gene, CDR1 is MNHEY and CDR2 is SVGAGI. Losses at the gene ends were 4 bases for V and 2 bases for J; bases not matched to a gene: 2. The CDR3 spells CASSWTSGPYEQYF. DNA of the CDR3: TGTGCCAGCAGTTGGACTAGCGGTCCCTACGAGCAGTACTTC.

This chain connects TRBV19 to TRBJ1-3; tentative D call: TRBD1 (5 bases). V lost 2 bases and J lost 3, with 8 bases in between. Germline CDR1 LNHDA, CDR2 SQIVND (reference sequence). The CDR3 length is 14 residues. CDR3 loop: CASSIQGFGNTIYF. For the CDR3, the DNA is TGTGCCAGTAGTATACAGGGATTTGGAAACACCATATATTTT.

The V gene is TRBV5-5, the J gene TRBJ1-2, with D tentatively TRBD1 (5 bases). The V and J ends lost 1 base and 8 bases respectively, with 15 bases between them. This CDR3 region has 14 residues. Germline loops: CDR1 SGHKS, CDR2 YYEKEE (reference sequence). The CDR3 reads CASSLSGGVNGYTF. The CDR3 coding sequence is TGTGCCAGCAGCTTGAGTGGGGGGGTGAACGGCTACACCTTC. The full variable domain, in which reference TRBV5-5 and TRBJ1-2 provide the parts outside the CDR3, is DAGVTQSPTHLIKTRGQQVTLRCSPISGHKSVSWYQQVLGQGPQFIFQYYEKEERGRGNFPDRFSARQFPNYSSELNVNALLLGDSALYLCASSLSGGVNGYTFGSGTRLTVV.

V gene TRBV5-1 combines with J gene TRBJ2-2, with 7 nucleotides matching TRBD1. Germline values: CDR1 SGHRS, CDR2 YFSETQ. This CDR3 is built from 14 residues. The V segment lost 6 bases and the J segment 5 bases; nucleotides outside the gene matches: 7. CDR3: CASKSAGGTGELFF. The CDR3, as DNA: TGCGCCAGCAAATCTGCAGGGGGTACCGGGGAGCTGTTTTTT.

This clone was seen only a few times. The DNA of the CDR3 is TGTGCCTGGAGTTACAGGGGCGCAGGGTACTATGGCTACACCTTC. Its protein is CAWSYRGAGYYGYTF. The rearrangement uses TRBV30 and TRBJ1-2; TRBD1 aligns across 7 bases. The J segment lost 3 bases and the V segment lost 2 bases, leaving 9 bases of the junction unmatched. The germline CDR1 and CDR2 sequences are GTSNPN and SVGIG (reference sequence). The length of the CDR3 is 15 residues.

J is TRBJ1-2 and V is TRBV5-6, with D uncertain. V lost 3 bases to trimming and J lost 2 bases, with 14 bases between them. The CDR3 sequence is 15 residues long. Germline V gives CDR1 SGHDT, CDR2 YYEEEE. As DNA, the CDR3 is TGTGCCAGCAGCTCGGACGGAGGGATAAACTATGGCTACACCTTC. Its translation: CASSSDGGINYGYTF.

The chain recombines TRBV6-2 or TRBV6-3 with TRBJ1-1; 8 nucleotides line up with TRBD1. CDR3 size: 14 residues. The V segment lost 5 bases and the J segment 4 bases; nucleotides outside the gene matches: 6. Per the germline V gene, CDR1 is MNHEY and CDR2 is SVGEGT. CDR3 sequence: CASSLDRGSTEAFF. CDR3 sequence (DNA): TGTGCCAGCAGTCTCGACAGGGGCTCCACTGAAGCTTTCTTT.

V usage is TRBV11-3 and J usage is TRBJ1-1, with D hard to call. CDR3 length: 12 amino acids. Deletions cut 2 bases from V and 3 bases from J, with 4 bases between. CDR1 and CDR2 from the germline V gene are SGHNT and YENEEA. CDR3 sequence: CASSLPDTEAFF. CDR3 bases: TGTGCCAGCAGCTTACCCGACACTGAAGCTTTCTTT.

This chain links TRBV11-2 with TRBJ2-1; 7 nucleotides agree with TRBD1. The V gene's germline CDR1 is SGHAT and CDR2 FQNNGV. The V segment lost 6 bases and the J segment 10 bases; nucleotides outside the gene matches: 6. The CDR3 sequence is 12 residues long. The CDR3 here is CASRHTGEEQFF. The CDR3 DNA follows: TGTGCCAGCAGGCATACAGGGGAGGAGCAGTTCTTC.

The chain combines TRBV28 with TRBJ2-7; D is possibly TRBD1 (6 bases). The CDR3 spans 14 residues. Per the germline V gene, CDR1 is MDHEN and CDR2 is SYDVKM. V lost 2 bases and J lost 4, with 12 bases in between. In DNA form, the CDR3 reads TGTGCCAGCAGTTTAGGACAGAGTTGGTACGAGCAGTACTTC. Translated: CASSLGQSWYEQYF.

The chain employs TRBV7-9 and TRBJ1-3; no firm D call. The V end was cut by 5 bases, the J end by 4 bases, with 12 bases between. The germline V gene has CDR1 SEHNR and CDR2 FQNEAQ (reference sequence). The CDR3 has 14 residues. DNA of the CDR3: TGTGCCAGCAGCCTCGCAACAGTCGGAAACACCATATATTTT. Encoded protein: CASSLATVGNTIYF. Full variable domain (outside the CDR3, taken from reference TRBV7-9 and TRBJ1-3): DTGVSQNPRHKITKRGQNVTFRCDPISEHNRLYWYRQTLGQGPEFLTYFQNEAQLEKSRLLSDRFSAERPKGSFSTLEIQRTEQGDSAMYLCASSLATVGNTIYFGEGSWLTVV.

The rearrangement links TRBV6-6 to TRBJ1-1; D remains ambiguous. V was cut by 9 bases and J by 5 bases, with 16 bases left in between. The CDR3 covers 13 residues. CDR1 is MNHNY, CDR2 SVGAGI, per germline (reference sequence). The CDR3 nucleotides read TGTGCCAGTCGTCTCGGGGTCGCGACTGAAGCTTTCTTT. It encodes CASRLGVATEAFF.

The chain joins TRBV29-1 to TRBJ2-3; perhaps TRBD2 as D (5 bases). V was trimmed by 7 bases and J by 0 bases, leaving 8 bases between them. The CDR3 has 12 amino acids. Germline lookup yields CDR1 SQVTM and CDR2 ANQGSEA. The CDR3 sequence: CSGGYSTDTQYF. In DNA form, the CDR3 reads TGCAGCGGAGGGTATAGCACAGATACGCAGTATTTT.

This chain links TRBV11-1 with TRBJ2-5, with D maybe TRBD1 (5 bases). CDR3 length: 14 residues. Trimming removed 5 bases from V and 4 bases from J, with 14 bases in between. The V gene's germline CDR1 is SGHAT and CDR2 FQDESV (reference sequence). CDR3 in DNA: TGTGCCAGCAGCCAAGGCCCTAGGGGAGAGACCCAGTACTTC. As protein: CASSQGPRGETQYF.

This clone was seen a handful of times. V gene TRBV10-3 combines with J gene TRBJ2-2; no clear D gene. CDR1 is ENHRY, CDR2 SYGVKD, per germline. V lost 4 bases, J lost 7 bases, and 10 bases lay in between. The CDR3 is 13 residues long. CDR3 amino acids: CAISGNLGGELFF. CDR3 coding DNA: TGTGCCATCAGTGGAAACCTCGGCGGGGAGCTGTTTTTT.

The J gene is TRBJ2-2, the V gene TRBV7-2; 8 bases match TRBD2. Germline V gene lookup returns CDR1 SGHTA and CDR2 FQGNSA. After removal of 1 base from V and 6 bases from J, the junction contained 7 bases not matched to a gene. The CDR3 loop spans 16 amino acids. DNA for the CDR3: TGTGCCAGCAGCTTAGTTTTCTCGCGGGGGGCCGGGGAGCTGTTTTTT. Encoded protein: CASSLVFSRGAGELFF.

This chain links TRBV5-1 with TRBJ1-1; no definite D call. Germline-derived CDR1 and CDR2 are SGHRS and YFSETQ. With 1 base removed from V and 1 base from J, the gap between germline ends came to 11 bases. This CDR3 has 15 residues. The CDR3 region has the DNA TGCGCCAGCAGCTTGAGTACAGCCACGAACACTGAAGCTTTCTTT. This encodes CASSLSTATNTEAFF.

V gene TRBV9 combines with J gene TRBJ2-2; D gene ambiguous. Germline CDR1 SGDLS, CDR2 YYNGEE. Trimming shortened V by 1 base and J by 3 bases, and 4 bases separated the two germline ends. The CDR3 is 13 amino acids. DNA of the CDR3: TGTGCCAGCAGCGTAATCGACACCGGGGAGCTGTTTTTT. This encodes CASSVIDTGELFF.

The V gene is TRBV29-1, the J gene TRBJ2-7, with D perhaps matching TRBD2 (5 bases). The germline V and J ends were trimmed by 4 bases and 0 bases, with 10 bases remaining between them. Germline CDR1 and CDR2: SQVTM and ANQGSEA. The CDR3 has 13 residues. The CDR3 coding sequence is TGCAGCGTTGTCCGGGGAAGCTCCTACGAGCAGTACTTC. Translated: CSVVRGSSYEQYF.

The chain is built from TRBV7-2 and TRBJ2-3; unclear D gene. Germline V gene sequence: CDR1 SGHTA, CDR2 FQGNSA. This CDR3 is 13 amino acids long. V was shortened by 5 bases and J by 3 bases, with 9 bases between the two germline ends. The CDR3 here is CASSQRWTDTQYF. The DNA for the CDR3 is TGTGCCAGCAGCCAGCGTTGGACAGATACGCAGTATTTT.

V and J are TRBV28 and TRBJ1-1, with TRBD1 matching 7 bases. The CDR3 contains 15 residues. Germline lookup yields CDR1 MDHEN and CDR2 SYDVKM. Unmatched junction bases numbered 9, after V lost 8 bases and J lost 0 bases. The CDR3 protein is CASHRTGLMNTEAFF. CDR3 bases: TGTGCCAGCCACCGGACAGGATTAATGAACACTGAAGCTTTCTTT. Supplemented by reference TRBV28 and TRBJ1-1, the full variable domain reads DVKVTQSSRYLVKRTGEKVFLECVQDMDHENMFWYRQDPGLGLRLIYFSYDVKMKEKGDIPEGYSVSREKKERFSLILESASTNQTSMYLCASHRTGLMNTEAFFGQGTRLTVV.

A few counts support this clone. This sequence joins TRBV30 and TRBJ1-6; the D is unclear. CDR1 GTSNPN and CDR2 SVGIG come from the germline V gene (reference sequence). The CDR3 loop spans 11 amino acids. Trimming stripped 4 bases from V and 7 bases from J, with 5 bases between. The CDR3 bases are TGTGCCTGGAACGGGAATTCACCCCTCCACTTT. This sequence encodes CAWNGNSPLHF.

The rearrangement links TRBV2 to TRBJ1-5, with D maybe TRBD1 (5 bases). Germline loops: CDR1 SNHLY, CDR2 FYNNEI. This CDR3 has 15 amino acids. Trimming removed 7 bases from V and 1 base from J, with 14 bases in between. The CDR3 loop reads CASTLSGVSNQPQHF. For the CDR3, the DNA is TGTGCCAGCACCCTTTCGGGGGTAAGCAATCAGCCCCAGCATTTT.

The CDR3 loop is CASSPGPYNTQYF. Written as DNA, the CDR3 is TGTGCCAGCAGCCCTGGGCCCTACAATACGCAGTATTTT. The rearrangement uses TRBV5-6 and TRBJ2-3; D unresolved. In germline, CDR1 is SGHDT, CDR2 YYEEEE. V was pared by 4 bases and J by 7 bases, with 13 bases between. This CDR3 has 13 residues.

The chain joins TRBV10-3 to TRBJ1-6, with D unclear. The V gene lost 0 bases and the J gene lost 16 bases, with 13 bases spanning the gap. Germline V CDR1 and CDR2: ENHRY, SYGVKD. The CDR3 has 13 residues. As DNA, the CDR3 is TGTGCCATCAGTGAGTCTTTAGCGGACTTGCTCCACTTT. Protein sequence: CAISESLADLLHF.

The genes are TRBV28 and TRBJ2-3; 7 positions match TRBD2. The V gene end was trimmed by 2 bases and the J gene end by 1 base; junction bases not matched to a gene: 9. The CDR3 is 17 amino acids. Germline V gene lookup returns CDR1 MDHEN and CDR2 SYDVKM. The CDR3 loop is CASSLGGGSLGTDTQYF. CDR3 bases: TGTGCCAGCAGTTTAGGGGGGGGAAGCTTAGGCACAGATACGCAGTATTTT.

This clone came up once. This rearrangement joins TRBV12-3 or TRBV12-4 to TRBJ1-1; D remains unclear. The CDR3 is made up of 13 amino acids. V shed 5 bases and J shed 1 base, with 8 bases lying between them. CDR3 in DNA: TGTGCCAGCAGTAAGGCGGAGAACACTGAAGCTTTCTTT. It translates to CASSKAENTEAFF.